This T cell receptor beta chain stems from a study of blood T cells in healthy people across ages. Total RNA was isolated from each sample in quantities of at least 5 micrograms. This clonotype occurred a few times. The use of a sample-barcoded 5' primer and a J-beta primer mix characterized a second PCR of roughly 7 to 12 cycles. Using its own MiXCR run on the 5' RACE reads, TCRdb lists one record per CDR3 protein. In the table there are 750,000 or so distinct CDR3 sequences, roughly 25% of which are singletons. The same data also contributed to another study, on T cells of mothers and their children. From that report: The study obtained over 9 million TCR beta CDR3 reads per mother and about 3 million per child. None of the identified T cell clones proved to be persistent microchimeric clones.

This receptor was taken from a boy aged 5-17 years in good health. Sequencing was carried out using blood.

The CDR3 bases are TGTGCCAGCACAGTGGCGGGAGTTGGCAATGAGCAGTTCTTC. Its protein product is CASTVAGVGNEQFF. The J gene is TRBJ2-5, the V gene TRBV7-2, with 7 bases aligning to TRBD2. The end of the DNA aligns better with TRBJ2-1, so the J call may be wrong. This CDR3 spans 14 amino acids. The V gene's germline CDR1 is SGHTA and CDR2 FQGNSA.